Listed here is a single TCR beta chain. Its antigen is unidentified. RNA transcripts gave rise to amplified TCR beta CDR3 regions. The primer set for the first-round RT-PCR of the TCR CDR3 was HTBI. Via MiXCR, TCRdb re-called the multiplex PCR reads, giving one row per CDR3 protein. The sample yields just over 550,000 distinct CDR3 sequences, roughly 46% seen once. The data derive from a study of T cells in Graves' hyperthyroidism and ophthalmopathy. Study results and caveats: Ophthalmopathy could be told apart from stable hyperthyroidism with a 13 V-J model. Clonotypes that were expanded in thyroid above 0.001 mostly appeared in blood too.

Participants, patients aged 18 to 65, had newly diagnosed hyperthyroidism with a duration under 2 months. Not enrolled were patients with uncontrolled infection, other autoimmune disease, pregnancy or lactation. The V gene end was trimmed by 4 bases and the J gene end by 5 bases; junction bases not matched to a gene: 12. CDR1 and CDR2 from the germline V gene are LNHDA and SQIVND (reference sequence). This CDR3 is 17 amino acids long. Source material: peripheral blood or thyroid tissue (not recorded which). V usage is TRBV19 and J usage is TRBJ1-5; 9 nucleotides align to TRBD1. This TCR came from a woman under 30 with Graves' hyperthyroidism. The CDR3 loop is CASSTHPSGTGHQPQHF. Written as DNA, the CDR3 is TGTGCCAGTAGTACCCATCCTTCCGGGACAGGGCATCAGCCCCAGCATTTT.